Listed below are T cell receptor beta chains from one sample, sequenced in a study of T cell changes during pregnancy in multiple sclerosis. The protocol was immunoSEQ multiplex PCR, while the TCRdb copy is restricted to in-frame clones and leaves out a portion. The table shows approximately 30,000 clones, with 80% to 90% occurring only once. This material consisted of CD8+ T cells from peripheral blood mononuclear cells, taken in the second trimester of pregnancy. These TCRs come from a female donor with multiple sclerosis, enrolled in a pregnancy study. The CDR3 runs from the conserved cysteine through the conserved F or W. D genes are given only for firm matches. Clone size is given for some rows only: seen once, a few or many times, or a class if the clone is expanded.

CDR3 protein	CDR3 DNA	clone size	CDR3 length	D gene	V gene	J gene
CASSLELGRAIGANVLTF	TGCGCCAGCAGCTTGGAGTTAGGCAGGGCGATTGGGGCCAACGTCCTGACTTTC	.	18	.	TRBV5-1	TRBJ2-6
CASSLWSEVTDTQYF	TGTGCCAGCAGCTTATGGTCAGAGGTCACAGATACGCAGTATTTT	.	15	.	TRBV11-2	TRBJ2-3
CASSSGGVYNEQFF	TGTGCCAGCAGCAGTGGGGGGGTTTACAATGAGCAGTTCTTC	few	14	TRBD2	TRBV7-9	TRBJ2-1
CASSLRGNQPQHF	TGTGCCAGCAGCCTGCGGGGCAATCAGCCCCAGCATTTT	.	13	.	TRBV6-5	TRBJ1-5
CASSVDPPGRAINEQFF	TGTGCCAGCAGCGTAGATCCCCCCGGGAGGGCCATCAATGAGCAGTTCTTC	.	17	TRBD2	TRBV9	TRBJ2-1
CASSDPGQGNTEAFF	TGTGCCAGCAGTGACCCGGGACAGGGGAACACTGAAGCTTTCTTT	.	15	TRBD1	TRBV6-1	TRBJ1-1
CASSLSRGGDEQFF	TGTGCCAGCAGTTTATCACGGGGGGGTGATGAGCAGTTCTTC	.	14	TRBD2	TRBV27	TRBJ2-1
CASSQERRLAGARDEQFF	TGTGCCAGCAGCCAAGAAAGAAGACTAGCGGGGGCGAGGGATGAGCAGTTCTTC	.	18	TRBD2	TRBV4-2	TRBJ2-1
CASSQDRGYEQYF	TGCGCCAGCAGCCAAGATAGGGGCTACGAGCAGTACTTC	.	13	.	TRBV4-1	TRBJ2-7
CASSAPTSGTYNEQFF	TGTGCCAGCAGCGCCCCAACTAGCGGAACTTACAATGAGCAGTTCTTC	.	16	TRBD2	TRBV5-4	TRBJ2-1
CASSVGGGGSGNTIYF	TGTGCCAGCAGCGTAGGCGGCGGAGGCTCTGGAAACACCATATATTTT	.	16	.	TRBV9	TRBJ1-3
CASSSANDRGGQPQHF	TGTGCCAGCAGCTCCGCCAACGACAGGGGAGGACAGCCCCAGCATTTT	.	16	TRBD1	TRBV13	TRBJ1-5
CASSPTSGRGNEQFF	TGTGCCAGCAGCCCCACTAGCGGGAGAGGGAATGAGCAGTTCTTC	.	15	TRBD2	TRBV7-3	TRBJ2-1
CASSLSLAGDDTQYF	TGTGCCAGCAGCTTATCACTAGCGGGAGACGATACGCAGTATTTT	once	15	TRBD2	TRBV7-9	TRBJ2-3
CASRGQQGPNYGYTF	TGCGCCAGCAGAGGACAACAGGGGCCTAACTATGGCTACACCTTC	.	15	TRBD1	TRBV10-2	TRBJ1-2
CASSDSEAGPDTQYF	TGTGCCAGCAGTGATTCCGAGGCAGGGCCAGATACGCAGTATTTT	.	15	.	TRBV2	TRBJ2-3
CASSPGTSTNTEAFF	TGCGCCAGCAGCCCAGGGACAAGTACCAACACTGAAGCTTTCTTT	.	15	.	TRBV5-1	TRBJ1-1
CASTDSTYEQYF	TGTGCCAGCACCGACAGTACCTACGAGCAGTACTTC	.	12	.	TRBV6-6	TRBJ2-7
CASSFQSSYEQYF	TGTGCCAGCAGCTTCCAGTCCTCCTACGAGCAGTACTTC	.	13	.	TRBV28	TRBJ2-7
CATNGGDIADTQYF	TGTGCCACCAACGGGGGGGATATTGCAGATACGCAGTATTTT	.	14	TRBD2	TRBV15	TRBJ2-3
CASSQELAGVWDEQYF	TGTGCCAGCAGCCAGGAACTAGCGGGAGTTTGGGACGAGCAGTACTTC	medium-sized	16	TRBD2	TRBV4-2	TRBJ2-7
CASSIDGGGDPPGDTQYF	TGTGCCAGTAGTATAGATGGTGGCGGGGACCCTCCCGGGGATACGCAGTATTTT	.	18	.	TRBV19	TRBJ2-3
CASSTTGEKLFF	TGTGCCAGCAGCACAACAGGGGAGAAACTGTTTTTT	.	12	TRBD1	TRBV7-9	TRBJ1-4
CAVGEPPDTQYF	TGTGCGGTCGGAGAGCCTCCAGATACGCAGTATTTT	.	12	.	TRBV10-3	TRBJ2-3
CASSSQFLSYNEQFF	TGTGCCAGCAGTTCTCAGTTCCTCTCCTACAATGAGCAGTTCTTC	.	15	.	TRBV7-2	TRBJ2-1
CASSSGAGYTDTQYF	TGTGCCAGCAGTTCGGGAGCGGGATACACAGATACGCAGTATTTT	.	15	TRBD2	TRBV27	TRBJ2-3
CASSPIGRGQGAFF	TGTGCCAGCAGTCCAATTGGCAGGGGGCAAGGAGCTTTCTTT	.	14	TRBD1	TRBV2	TRBJ1-1
CASSWVGGRAVSYEQYF	TGTGCCAGCAGTTGGGTTGGCGGGCGGGCGGTCTCCTACGAGCAGTACTTC	.	17	.	TRBV27	TRBJ2-7
CASAGDTIYF	TGTGCCAGCGCCGGGGACACCATATATTTT	.	10	.	TRBV9	TRBJ1-3
CASSLSVSEQFF	TGTGCCAGCAGCCTGTCCGTCAGTGAGCAGTTCTTC	.	12	.	TRBV5-5	TRBJ2-1
CATHRGAVYGELFF	TGCGCCACCCACCGGGGGGCAGTTTACGGGGAGCTGTTTTTT	.	14	.	TRBV10-2	TRBJ2-2
CASSLDPLAFTDTQYF	TGTGCCAGCAGCTTAGACCCCCTAGCGTTTACAGATACGCAGTATTTT	.	16	.	TRBV7-8	TRBJ2-3
CASSSGLHEQYF	TGTGCCAGCAGTTCCGGACTGCACGAGCAGTACTTC	.	12	.	TRBV5-6	TRBJ2-7
CASSLPRGPGGRNTEAFF	TGTGCCAGCAGCTTACCAAGGGGGCCAGGCGGACGGAACACTGAAGCTTTCTTT	.	18	TRBD1	TRBV7-8	TRBJ1-1
CASISLGTGFTGELFF	TGTGCCAGTATCTCCCTCGGGACAGGGTTCACCGGGGAGCTGTTTTTT	.	16	TRBD1	TRBV19	TRBJ2-2
CASSLSLSTWGLTDTQYF	TGTGCCAGCAGCTTATCCCTGTCTACCTGGGGGCTCACAGATACGCAGTATTTT	.	18	.	TRBV13	TRBJ2-3
CASSPPERGLSYEQYF	TGTGCCAGCAGCCCCCCAGAGCGGGGCCTCTCCTACGAGCAGTACTTC	.	16	TRBD2	TRBV7-9	TRBJ2-7
CSVLAGPTGELFF	TGCAGCGTACTAGCGGGACCCACCGGGGAGCTGTTTTTT	.	13	TRBD2	TRBV29-1	TRBJ2-2
CASLRRAPTFEQYF	TGTGCCAGCCTCCGCAGGGCCCCGACCTTCGAGCAGTACTTC	.	14	.	TRBV21-1	TRBJ2-7
CASSKGEGGEQYF	TGTGCCAGCAGTAAGGGGGAGGGGGGCGAGCAGTACTTC	.	13	.	TRBV6-6	TRBJ2-7
CASSRRRDSPTDYGYTF	TGTGCCAGCAGCCGTCGGAGGGACAGCCCCACGGACTATGGCTACACCTTC	once	17	TRBD1	TRBV9	TRBJ1-2
CASSQSLGSREQFF	TGTGCCAGCAGTCAGAGCCTAGGTTCCAGAGAGCAGTTCTTC	.	14	.	TRBV27	TRBJ2-1
CAGWRDNEQFF	TGCGCCGGATGGAGGGACAATGAGCAGTTCTTC	.	11	.	TRBV10-2	TRBJ2-1
CASSQLGALAGEETQYF	TGTGCCAGCAGCCAACTGGGGGCGCTAGCGGGAGAAGAGACCCAGTACTTC	.	17	TRBD2	TRBV4-2	TRBJ2-5
CASSPTGGGSTEAFF	TGTGCCAGCAGTCCAACAGGGGGCGGGAGCACTGAAGCTTTCTTT	.	15	TRBD1	TRBV9	TRBJ1-1
CASSLFRSETQYF	TGTGCCAGCAGCTTGTTTCGTTCAGAGACCCAGTACTTC	.	13	.	TRBV5-4	TRBJ2-5
CASSQAQGNHYEQYF	TGTGCCAGCAGCCAAGCTCAGGGGAACCACTACGAGCAGTACTTC	.	15	.	TRBV4-2	TRBJ2-7
CASSLTSGDGYTF	TGTGCCAGCAGTCTCACCTCAGGGGATGGCTACACCTTC	.	13	.	TRBV27	TRBJ1-2
CASSQGRGGWSGNEQFF	TGCGCCAGCAGCCAAGGAAGGGGAGGGTGGTCGGGGAATGAGCAGTTCTTC	.	17	TRBD2	TRBV4-1	TRBJ2-1
CATSRDFPGYNEQFF	TGTGCCACCAGCAGAGATTTCCCAGGATACAATGAGCAGTTCTTC	.	15	.	TRBV15	TRBJ2-1
CASSLSSRAEQYF	TGTGCCAGCAGTTTATCATCCAGGGCCGAGCAGTACTTC	.	13	.	TRBV27	TRBJ2-7
CASRPSTSTDTQYF	TGTGCCAGCAGGCCCAGTACGAGCACAGATACGCAGTATTTT	.	14	.	TRBV5-4	TRBJ2-3
CASSLSRGYEQFF	TGTGCCAGCAGTTTATCTCGAGGGTATGAGCAGTTCTTC	few	13	.	TRBV28	TRBJ2-1
CASSLRGQDEQYF	TGCGCCAGCAGCTTGAGGGGACAGGACGAGCAGTACTTC	once	13	TRBD1	TRBV5-1	TRBJ2-7
CASSVISGGTEAFF	TGTGCCAGCAGCGTAATCTCTGGAGGTACTGAAGCTTTCTTT	few	14	.	TRBV9	TRBJ1-1